A single sample is the source of the 24 T cell receptor delta chains below, sequenced in a study of gamma-delta T cells after stem cell transplantation. TCRdb re-called the RT-PCR reads via CATT. The profile shows over a thousand delta-chain clones, around 2.4% of them singletons. Specimen: gamma-delta T cells. All receptors derive from a human donor. It is not recorded whose cells these are; they may come from a transplant donor.

Remarks on this clone: The TCRdb record carries a much larger clone's protein, which differs from this DNA's translation at residue 3; a read error is the likely cause, and the protein listed here is the DNA translation. The V and J genes are TRDV2 and TRDJ1; 11 bases line up with TRDD3. The CDR3 contains 22 residues. Germline values: CDR1 GEAIGNYY, CDR2 EKD. The CDR3: CAGDTNSFLRWGIRPYTDKLIF. The CDR3 coding sequence is TGTGCCGGTGACACGAATAGTTTCCTACGTTGGGGGATACGCCCGTACACCGATAAACTCATCTTT.

Points on this clone: TCRdb assigns this DNA the protein of a much larger clone, which departs from its translation at residue 12; this likely reflects a read error, and the protein shown comes from translating the DNA. Other nucleotide sequences in the sample specify the same CDR3. The chain links TRDV2 to TRDJ3; a possible D gene is TRDD3 (6 bases). The CDR3 runs 18 residues. Germline values: CDR1 GEAIGNYY, CDR2 EKD. This CDR3 is CACDTAGASSWGTRQMFF. CDR3 nucleotides: TGTGCCTGTGACACGGCTGGGGCGAGCTCCTGGGGCACCCGACAGATGTTTTTC.

A word on this clone: The protein given by TCRdb reflects a much larger clone and differs at residue 8 from this DNA's translation, likely from a read error; the protein shown is the DNA's translation. V is TRDV2 and J is TRDJ1, with 7 positions matching TRDD3. The CDR3 runs to 17 residues. V dropped 3 bases and J dropped 0; count of bases not matched to a gene: 12. The germline V gene has CDR1 GEAIGNYY and CDR2 EKD. CDR3 amino acids: CACDPTGETPYTDKLIF. In nucleotides, the CDR3 is TGTGCCTGTGACCCCACTGGGGAGACCCCTTACACCGATAAACTCATCTTT.

This clone is large. Different DNA sequences within this sample yield the same CDR3. The chain is built from TRDV2 and TRDJ1; D unclear. The V and J ends lost 0 bases and 7 bases respectively, with 14 bases between them. Germline V gene lookup returns CDR1 GEAIGNYY and CDR2 EKD. The CDR3 spans 14 residues. CDR3 sequence: CACDTGSGLGKLIF. The CDR3 DNA is TGTGCCTGTGACACCGGGTCGGGGTTGGGTAAACTCATCTTT.

This clone has more than one count but fewer than ten. One base separates it from a far larger clone, so it is likely a read error. V usage is TRDV2 and J usage is TRDJ3, with D perhaps TRDD3 (6 bases). CDR3 length equals 18 residues. CDR1 GEAIGNYY and CDR2 EKD come from the germline V gene. Written as DNA, the CDR3 is TGTGCCCGTGACACGGCTGGGGCGAGCTCCTGGGACACCCGACAGATGTTTTTC. Protein product: CARDTAGASSWDTRQMFF.

This clone was found a few times. TCRdb pairs this DNA with a much larger clone's protein that differs at residue 3, likely a read error; the protein shown was translated from the DNA. V and J are TRDV3 and TRDJ1; TRDD3 is a possible D gene (5 bases). This CDR3 contains 24 residues. V lost 4 bases and J 0 bases, leaving 45 bases between the germline ends. The germline V gene has CDR1 TVYSNPD and CDR2 GDNSRS (reference sequence). The CDR3 is CASVGTVTFVFNSLPIQDTDKLIF. In nucleotides, the CDR3 is TGTGCCTCTGTGGGGACCGTTACCTTTGTCTTCAATTCACTCCCAATTCAGGACACCGATAAACTCATCTTT.

On this clone itself: A read error is the likely source, as a far larger clone sits one nucleotide away. This same CDR3 is encoded by further DNA sequences in the sample. The chain couples TRDV3 to TRDJ1; tentative D call: TRDD3 (5 bases). The CDR3 is 24 residues long. Germline-derived CDR1 and CDR2 are TVYSNPD and GDNSRS (reference sequence). The CDR3 region has the DNA TGTGCCTTTGTGGGGACCGTTACCTTTGTCTTCAATTCACTCCCAATTCAGGACACTGATAAACTCATCTTT. Protein: CAFVGTVTFVFNSLPIQDTDKLIF.

This clone has a handful of counts. A far bigger clonotype differs at one base, so this is likely a read error. The rearrangement links TRDV2 to TRDJ1; 7 nucleotides align to TRDD3. V shed 0 bases, J shed 0 bases, and the junction held 21 bases outside the gene matches. This CDR3 has 21 amino acids. Germline V lookup: CDR1 GEAIGNYY, CDR2 EKD. Written as DNA, the CDR3 is TGTGCCTGTGACACCATCTCAGTGGGGGAATCTCTTAGATCGTACACCGATAAACTCATCTTT. The encoded protein is CACDTISVGESLRSYTDKLIF.

To note about this clone: A much larger clone differs by one base, so this may be a read error. Other DNA sequences of this sample code for an identical CDR3. This sequence joins TRDV1 and TRDJ1; 10 bases fit TRDD3. The junction had 21 bases not matched to a gene; V was cut back by 4 bases and J by 4 bases. CDR1 and CDR2 from the germline V gene are TSWWSYY and QGS. The CDR3 runs to 20 residues. CDR3 in amino acids: CALGVPAWYWGIGANDKLIF. As DNA, the CDR3 is TGTGCTCTTGGGGTACCCGCCTGGTACTGGGGGATCGGTGCGAACGATAAACTCATCTTT.

This clone ranks as medium-sized. A far more abundant clone sits one base away, making this likely a read error. Other DNA sequences in the sample encode the same CDR3. The chain carries TRDV2 and TRDJ1; weak D call: TRDD3 (6 bases). This CDR3 has 16 amino acids. The V gene's germline CDR1 is GEAIGNYY and CDR2 EKD. The DNA for the CDR3 is TGTGCCTGCGACACCTGGGGACTTACCTACACCGATAAACTCATCTTT. This gives the protein CACDTWGLTYTDKLIF.

On this clone: With a far larger clone one base away, a read error is the likely cause. The same CDR3 also results from other DNA sequences found in this sample. The chain is built from TRDV2 and TRDJ1, with D perhaps being TRDD2 or TRDD3 (5 bases each). CDR1 is GEAIGNYY, CDR2 EKD, per germline. The CDR3 has 19 amino acids. The CDR3 loop is CACDTLPTGLHGDTDKLIF. The CDR3 DNA reads TGTGCCTGTGACACTCTACCTACTGGCCTCCATGGGGACACAGATAAACTCATCTTT.

This clone was counted ten times or more. A read error is the likely source, as a far larger clone sits one nucleotide away. This sample also contains other DNA sequences that code for the same CDR3. The J gene is TRDJ1, the V gene TRDV2, with 9 bases matching TRDD3. Germline values: CDR1 GEAIGNYY, CDR2 EKD. The CDR3 consists of 19 residues. CDR3 sequence (DNA): TGTGCCTGTGACATCATTACTCTGGGGGATCCAGAAATAAGCGATAAGCTCATCTTT. It specifies CACDIITLGDPEISDKLIF.

This clone was counted only a few times. This is likely an artifact of a read error, given a far larger clone one base away. CDR3 sequence (DNA): TGTGCCTGCATGGCCTTGAGGGATAGCACCGATAAACTCATCTTT. It specifies CACMALRDSTDKLIF. The chain is built from TRDV2 and TRDJ1; D might be TRDD3 (6 bases). This CDR3 is 15 amino acids long. Trimming removed 7 bases from V and 1 base from J, with 18 bases in between. Germline-derived CDR1 and CDR2 are GEAIGNYY and EKD.

This clone showed up just a few times. A read error is the likely source, as a far larger clone sits one nucleotide away. Other DNA sequences in this specimen translate into the identical CDR3. The chain carries TRDV1 and TRDJ1; D might be TRDD2 (5 bases). CDR1 and CDR2 from the germline V gene are TSWWSYY and QGS. V lost 3 bases and J lost 0, with 17 bases in between. The CDR3 contains 17 residues. CDR3 sequence (DNA): TGTGCTCTTGGGGAGTTACCCTCCCTTCTCTACACCGATAAACTCATCTTT. It codes for CALGELPSLLYTDKLIF.

This clone was observed a handful of times. A read error likely explains this, since a far larger clone differs by one base. The genes are TRDV1 and TRDJ1; D may be TRDD2 or TRDD3 (7 bases each). The germline V gene has CDR1 TSWWSYY and CDR2 QGS. The CDR3 loop spans 28 amino acids. V lost 3 bases and J 1 base, leaving 51 bases between the germline ends. The CDR3 DNA is TGTGCTCTTGGGGACTTCCAATTCCTACGCGCTACGGCACCGGGGGATGGGGGACCTTCCTCATCCACCGATAAACTCATCTTT. It is translated as CALGDFQFLRATAPGDGGPSSSTDKLIF.

Relative to its sample, this clone is medium-sized. V gene TRDV1 combines with J gene TRDJ1; 11 bases map to TRDD3. CDR3 length: 18 residues. The V and J ends lost 4 bases and 8 bases, in that order; junction bases with no gene match: 18. The germline gives CDR1 TSWWSYY, CDR2 QGS. This CDR3 reads CALGGSVYWGIEGRKLIF. Here the CDR3 DNA reads TGTGCTCTTGGGGGATCGGTGTACTGGGGGATAGAGGGGCGGAAACTCATCTTT.

Concerning this clone itself: The junction departs from germline at one end; a sequencing error may be responsible. The rearrangement uses TRDV2 and TRDJ1; TRDD3 is a possible D gene (5 bases). This CDR3 comprises 17 residues. Per germline, CDR1 GEAIGNYY and CDR2 EKD. The CDR3 loop reads CACDRLEGSPYTDKLTF. In DNA, the CDR3 is TGTGCCTGTGACCGTCTGGAGGGATCCCCGTACACCGATAAACTCACCTTT.

Regarding this clone: TCRdb's listed protein matches a much larger clone and diverges from this DNA's translation at residue 6, likely through a read error; the protein shown comes from the DNA. The V call is TRDV1, the J call TRDJ1, with TRDD3 identical over 7 bases. Germline CDR1 and CDR2: TSWWSYY and QGS. Trimming at V came to 3 bases and at J to 2 bases, leaving 15 bases not matched to a gene. The CDR3 covers 18 residues. The chain's CDR3 is CALGEYYVGWGLTDKLIF. The CDR3 DNA follows: TGTGCTCTTGGGGAGTACTACGTCGGCTGGGGGCTTACCGATAAACTCATCTTT.

This clone is classed as hyperexpanded (1% or more). Other DNA sequences in the sample encode the same CDR3. V and J are TRDV2 and TRDJ1, with 7 bases identical to TRDD3. This CDR3 has 18 amino acids. Germline trimming cut 0 bases from V and 0 bases from J; bases unmatched to any gene: 12. Per germline, CDR1 GEAIGNYY and CDR2 EKD. The CDR3, as DNA: TGTGCCTGTGACACCAGGGTACGAGGGCTGGGGGACACCGATAAACTCATCTTT. Its protein product is CACDTRVRGLGDTDKLIF.

The DNA of the CDR3 is TGTGCCTGGGACACCCGACAGATGTTTTTC. It translates to CAWDTRQMFF. Although no V gene was called, TRDJ3 is the J gene. CDR3 length: 10 residues.

This clone has only a few counts. The mismatch at residue 14 between this DNA's translation and the TCRdb protein of a much larger clone likely reflects a read error; the protein shown is translated from the DNA. The J gene is TRDJ1, the V gene TRDV3; a weak D match, TRDD3 (5 bases). Trimming cost V 2 bases and J 0 bases, with 43 bases left between them. CDR1 TVYSNPD and CDR2 GDNSRS come from the germline V gene (reference sequence). This CDR3 is built from 24 residues. DNA for the CDR3: TGTGCCTTTGTGGGGACCGTTACCTTTGTCTTCAATTCACCCCCAATTCAGGACACCGATAAACTCATCTTT. Amino acids: CAFVGTVTFVFNSPPIQDTDKLIF.

Note on this clone: The TCRdb protein, from a much larger clone, departs from this DNA's translation at residue 8, likely by read error; the protein shown derives from the DNA. V and J are TRDV1 and TRDJ1, with D possibly being TRDD2 or TRDD3 (5 bases each). CDR3 size: 20 residues. Trimming stripped 0 bases from V and 0 bases from J, with 23 bases between. Germline V lookup: CDR1 TSWWSYY, CDR2 QGS. As DNA, the CDR3 is TGTGCTCTTGGGGAACTGGCCTCGGGCCTTCTTGGGGAGCACACCGATAAACTCATCTTT. It translates to CALGELASGLLGEHTDKLIF.

By proportion, this clone is medium-sized. Given a far larger clone just one base away, this is likely a sequencing read error. Other nucleotide sequences in the sample specify the same CDR3. The chain links TRDV2 to TRDJ1; 13 positions match TRDD3. The V gene's germline CDR1 is GEAIGNYY and CDR2 EKD. CDR3 length: 15 amino acids. CDR3 DNA: TGCGCCTGCACACTGGGGGATACGTACACCGATAAACTCATCTTT. Translated, it gives CACTLGDTYTDKLIF.

Regarding this clone: For this DNA, TCRdb reports the protein of a much larger clone, which diverges at residue 6, most likely from a read error; the protein presented here is translated directly from the DNA. This sequence joins TRDV2 and TRDJ1; 9 bases are a match to TRDD3. V shed 3 bases and J 0 bases; nucleotides not matched to a gene: 10. The V gene's germline CDR1 is GEAIGNYY and CDR2 EKD. The CDR3 contains 17 residues. CDR3 residues: CACDLSTGGDNTDKLIF. The CDR3 nucleotides are TGTGCCTGTGACCTTAGCACTGGGGGAGACAACACCGATAAACTCATCTTT.